These 9 T cell receptor beta chains came from one sample sequenced in a study of blood T cell repertoires in COVID-19 (TCRdb year 2020). The protocol used for the library was the immunoSEQ multiplex PCR assay. In its TCRdb copy, this immuneACCESS table keeps in-frame sequences only and misses some clones. Where compared with another copy, unresolved V genes explain less than half of these, and the others have no known cause. The sample table holds about 100,000 clones, of which roughly nine tenths were seen once. Roughly 0.88% of the sample goes to the ten largest clones. Specimen: peripheral blood. The receptor set was obtained from a man aged 55-75 years with acute or convalescent COVID-19.

The rearrangement joins TRBV19 to TRBJ1-3, with D perhaps TRBD1 (5 bases). Germline assignment: CDR1 LNHDA and CDR2 SQIVND (reference sequence). The length of the CDR3 is 16 residues. V was clipped by 4 bases and J by 0 bases, with 13 bases between them. The CDR3 sequence is CASSTNRLLSGNTIYF. CDR3 in DNA: TGTGCCAGTAGTACTAACAGGCTTCTCTCTGGAAACACCATATATTTT.

This clone was found once. This chain joins TRBV5-1 and TRBJ2-1; TRBD2 aligns across 7 bases. V was clipped by 4 bases and J by 4 bases; unmatched bases: 20. Germline-derived CDR1 and CDR2 are SGHRS and YFSETQ. CDR3 length equals 19 residues. CDR3 sequence reads: CASSPTRGDFGGRYNEQFF. In DNA form, the CDR3 reads TGCGCCAGCAGCCCTACTCGGGGGGATTTCGGCGGGAGATACAATGAGCAGTTCTTC.

The V gene is TRBV7-9, the J gene TRBJ2-7, with 7 bases matching TRBD2. After removal of 7 bases from V and 2 bases from J, the junction contained 8 bases not matched to a gene. CDR3 length equals 14 residues. Germline CDR1 and CDR2: SEHNR and FQNEAQ (reference sequence). The CDR3 is CASNGGSITYEQYV. Written as DNA, the CDR3 is TGTGCCAGCAACGGCGGGAGCATTACCTACGAGCAGTACGTC.

J is TRBJ1-5 and V is TRBV6-1; D remains ambiguous. CDR1 and CDR2 (germline): MNHNS, SASEGT. The CDR3 is 16 amino acids. V was shortened by 4 bases and J by 1 base, with 14 bases between the two germline ends. The CDR3 loop is CASSARTGASNQPQHF. The CDR3 DNA sequence: TGTGCCAGCAGTGCCCGCACCGGAGCCAGCAATCAGCCCCAGCATTTT.

The chain uses TRBV2 and TRBJ1-1; 8 nucleotides align to TRBD1. CDR3 length equals 14 residues. V shed 6 bases, J shed 4 bases, and the junction held 7 bases outside the gene matches. Germline V CDR1 and CDR2: SNHLY, FYNNEI. CDR3 DNA: TGTGCCAGCAGAGACAGGGGAGTAGGCACTGAAGCTTTCTTT. It codes for CASRDRGVGTEAFF.

This chain connects TRBV19 to TRBJ2-2; 8 bases fit TRBD2. The CDR3 sequence is 17 residues long. Germline loops: CDR1 LNHDA, CDR2 SQIVND (reference sequence). V lost 2 bases, J lost 1 base, and 6 bases stayed unmatched. In DNA form, the CDR3 reads TGTGCCAGTAGTATAATGCTAGCGGGCCTGAACACCGGGGAGCTGTTTTTT. Translated: CASSIMLAGLNTGELFF.

The rearrangement uses TRBV19 and TRBJ2-1, with D perhaps TRBD2 (6 bases). CDR1 and CDR2 (germline): LNHDA, SQIVND (reference sequence). Between the trimmed V and J ends, which lost 2 bases and 0 bases, there was a span of 14 bases. The CDR3 is 17 amino acids. The CDR3 DNA follows: TGTGCCAGTAGTATAAACACCATAGCGGTCTCCTACAATGAGCAGTTCTTC. It specifies CASSINTIAVSYNEQFF. The entire variable domain, with the rest obtained from reference TRBV19 and TRBJ2-1, is as follows: DGGITQSPKYLFRKEGQNVTLSCEQNLNHDAMYWYRQDPGQGLRLIYYSQIVNDFQKGDIAEGYSVSREKKESFPLTVTSAQKNPTAFYLCASSINTIAVSYNEQFFGPGTRLTVL.

The chain employs TRBV5-1 and TRBJ2-2; no firm D call. The CDR3 runs to 14 residues. V lost 0 bases, J lost 6 bases, and 9 bases lay in between. Germline assignment: CDR1 SGHRS and CDR2 YFSETQ. CDR3 in amino acids: CASSLAQFPGELFF. CDR3 sequence (DNA): TGCGCCAGCAGCTTGGCACAGTTCCCCGGGGAGCTGTTTTTT.

The V call is TRBV9, the J call TRBJ2-1; 14 bases are a match to TRBD2. With 3 bases clipped from V and 7 bases from J, the junction kept 6 bases outside the gene matches. The CDR3 has 16 residues. Germline assignment: CDR1 SGDLS and CDR2 YYNGEE. The CDR3 loop reads CASSAQGLAGVNEQFF. Here the CDR3 DNA reads TGTGCCAGCAGCGCTCAGGGACTAGCGGGAGTTAATGAGCAGTTCTTC.